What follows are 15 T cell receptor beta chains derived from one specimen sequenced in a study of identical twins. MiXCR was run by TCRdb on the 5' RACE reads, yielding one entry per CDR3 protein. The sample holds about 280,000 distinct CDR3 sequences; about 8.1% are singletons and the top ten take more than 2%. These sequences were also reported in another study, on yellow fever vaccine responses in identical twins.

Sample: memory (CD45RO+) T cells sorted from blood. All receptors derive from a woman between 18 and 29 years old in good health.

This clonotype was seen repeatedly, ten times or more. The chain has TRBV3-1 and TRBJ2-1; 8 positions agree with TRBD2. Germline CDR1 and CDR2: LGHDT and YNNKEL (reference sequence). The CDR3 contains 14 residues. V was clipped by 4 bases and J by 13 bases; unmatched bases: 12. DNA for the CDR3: TGTGCCAGCAGCCGGGATACCGCGGGAGGAAGACAGTTCTTC. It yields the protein CASSRDTAGGRQFF.

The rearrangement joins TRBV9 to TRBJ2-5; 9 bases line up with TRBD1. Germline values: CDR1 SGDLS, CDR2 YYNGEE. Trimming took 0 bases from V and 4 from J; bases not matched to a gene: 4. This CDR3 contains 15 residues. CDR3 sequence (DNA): TGTGCCAGCAGCGTAGCTGTGACAGGGGGAGAGACCCAGTACTTC. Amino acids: CASSVAVTGGETQYF.

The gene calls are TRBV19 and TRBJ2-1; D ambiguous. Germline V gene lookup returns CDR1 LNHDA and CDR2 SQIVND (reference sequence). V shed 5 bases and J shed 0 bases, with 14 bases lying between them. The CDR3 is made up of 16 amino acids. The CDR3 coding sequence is TGTGCCAGTAGTCCCCGACGACAAAGCTCCTACAATGAGCAGTTCTTC. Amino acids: CASSPRRQSSYNEQFF.

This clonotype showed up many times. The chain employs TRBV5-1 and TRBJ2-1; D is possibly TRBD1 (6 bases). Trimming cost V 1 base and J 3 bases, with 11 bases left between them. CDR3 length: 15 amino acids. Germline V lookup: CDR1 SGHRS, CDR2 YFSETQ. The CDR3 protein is CASSLTGSYYNEQFF. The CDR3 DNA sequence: TGCGCCAGCAGCTTGACAGGGTCCTACTACAATGAGCAGTTCTTC.

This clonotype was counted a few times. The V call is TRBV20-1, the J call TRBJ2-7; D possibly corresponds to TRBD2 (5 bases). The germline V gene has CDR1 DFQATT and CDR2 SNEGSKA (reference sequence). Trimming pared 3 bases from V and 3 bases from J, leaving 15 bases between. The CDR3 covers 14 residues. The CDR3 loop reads CSARLAKTSYEQYF. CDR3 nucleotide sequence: TGCAGTGCTAGGCTAGCTAAAACCAGCTACGAGCAGTACTTC.

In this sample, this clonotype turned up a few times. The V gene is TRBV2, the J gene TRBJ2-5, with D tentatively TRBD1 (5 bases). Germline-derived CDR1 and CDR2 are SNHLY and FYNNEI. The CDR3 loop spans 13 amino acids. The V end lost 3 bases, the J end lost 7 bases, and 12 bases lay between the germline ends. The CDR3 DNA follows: TGTGCCAGCAGTGATGACAGTAGGGGGACCCAGTACTTC. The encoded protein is CASSDDSRGTQYF.

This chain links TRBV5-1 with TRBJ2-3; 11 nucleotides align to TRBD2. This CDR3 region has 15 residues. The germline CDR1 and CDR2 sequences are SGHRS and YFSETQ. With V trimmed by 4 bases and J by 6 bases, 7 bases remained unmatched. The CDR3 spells CASSSSGGARDTQYF. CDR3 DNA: TGCGCCAGCAGCAGTAGCGGGGGGGCCAGGGATACGCAGTATTTT.

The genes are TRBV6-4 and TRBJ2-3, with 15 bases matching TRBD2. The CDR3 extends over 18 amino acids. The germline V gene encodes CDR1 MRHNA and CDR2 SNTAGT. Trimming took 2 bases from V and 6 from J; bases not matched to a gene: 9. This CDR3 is CASSDTGLAGGLSDTQYF. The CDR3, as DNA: TGTGCCAGCAGTGACACGGGACTAGCGGGGGGCCTATCGGATACGCAGTATTTT.

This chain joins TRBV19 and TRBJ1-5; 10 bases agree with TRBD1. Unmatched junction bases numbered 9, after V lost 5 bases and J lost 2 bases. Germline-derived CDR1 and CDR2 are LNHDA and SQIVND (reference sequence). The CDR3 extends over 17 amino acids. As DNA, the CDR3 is TGTGCCAGTAGTTTCGGAACCGGGACAGGGGGCAATCAGCCCCAGCATTTT. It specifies CASSFGTGTGGNQPQHF. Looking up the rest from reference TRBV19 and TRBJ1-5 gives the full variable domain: DGGITQSPKYLFRKEGQNVTLSCEQNLNHDAMYWYRQDPGQGLRLIYYSQIVNDFQKGDIAEGYSVSREKKESFPLTVTSAQKNPTAFYLCASSFGTGTGGNQPQHFGDGTRLSIL.

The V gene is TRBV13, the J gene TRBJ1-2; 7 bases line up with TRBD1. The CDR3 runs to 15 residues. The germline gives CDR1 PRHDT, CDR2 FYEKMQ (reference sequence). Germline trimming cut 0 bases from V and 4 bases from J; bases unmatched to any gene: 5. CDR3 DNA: TGTGCCAGCAGCTTAGGATCAGGGGGTCGCTATGGCTACACCTTC. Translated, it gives CASSLGSGGRYGYTF.

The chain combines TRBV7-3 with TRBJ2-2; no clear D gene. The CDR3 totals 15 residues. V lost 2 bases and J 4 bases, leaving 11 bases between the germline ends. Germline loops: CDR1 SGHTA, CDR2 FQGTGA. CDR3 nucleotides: TGTGCCAGCAGCTTAGAAAGGACGGGCACCGGGGAGCTGTTTTTT. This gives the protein CASSLERTGTGELFF.

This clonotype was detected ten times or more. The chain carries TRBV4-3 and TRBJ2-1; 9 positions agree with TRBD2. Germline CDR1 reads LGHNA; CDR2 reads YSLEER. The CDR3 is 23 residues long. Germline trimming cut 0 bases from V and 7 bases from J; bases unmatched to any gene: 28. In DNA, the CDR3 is TGCGCCAGCAGCCAAGATGAGAAAAGGACAAATTTTTTAGCGGGGGCGAAGCCAAATGAGCAGTTCTTC. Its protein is CASSQDEKRTNFLAGAKPNEQFF.

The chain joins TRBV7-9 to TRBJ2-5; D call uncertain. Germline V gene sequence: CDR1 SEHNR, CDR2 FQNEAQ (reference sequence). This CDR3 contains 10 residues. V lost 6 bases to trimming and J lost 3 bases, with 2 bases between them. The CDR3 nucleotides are TGTGCCAGCAGTAAAGAGACCCAGTACTTC. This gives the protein CASSKETQYF.

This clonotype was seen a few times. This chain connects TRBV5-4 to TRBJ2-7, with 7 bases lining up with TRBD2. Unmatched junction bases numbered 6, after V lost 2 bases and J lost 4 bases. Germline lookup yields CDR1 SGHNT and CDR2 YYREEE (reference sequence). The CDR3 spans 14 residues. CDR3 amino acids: CASSFGGSPYEQYF. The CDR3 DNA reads TGTGCCAGCAGCTTTGGCGGGAGTCCGTACGAGCAGTACTTC.

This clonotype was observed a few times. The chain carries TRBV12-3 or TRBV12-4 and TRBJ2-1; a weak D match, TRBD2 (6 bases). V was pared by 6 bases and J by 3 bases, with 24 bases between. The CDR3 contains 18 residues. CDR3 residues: CASRSHQFGGPLYNEQFF. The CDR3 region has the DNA TGTGCCAGCAGGTCCCACCAGTTCGGGGGACCGCTCTACAATGAGCAGTTCTTC.